The TCR beta chain under discussion was sequenced for a study of blood T cell repertoires in COVID-19. For the study at large: Samples of COVID-19 (acute and convalescent) were obtained from the United States, Italy and Spain. Sample material is recorded as cDNA or gDNA derived from T cells, B-cell-depleted T cells, or PBMCs.

The CDR3 extends over 15 amino acids. Germline CDR1 is SGHRS and CDR2 is YFSETQ. Trimming took 0 bases from V and 4 from J; bases not matched to a gene: 4. Under the authors' procedure: Using reference gene primer amplification, nucleated cell counts were estimated. Clones were sequenced by immunoSEQ multiplex PCR, and TCRdb holds only the in-frame ones, with some missing. That table furnishes V, J and clone size, whereas the DNA furnished D and trimming. The sample carries 150,000 to 180,000 clones, roughly 78% recorded once. The rearrangement links TRBV5-1 to TRBJ2-3, with 8 bases that match TRBD2. The specimen sequenced was peripheral blood. The receptor was derived from a man older than 75 with acute or convalescent COVID-19. The CDR3 sequence: CASSLAGGPPDTQYF. As DNA, the CDR3 is TGCGCCAGCAGCTTGGCGGGGGGGCCCCCAGATACGCAGTATTTT.